Shown below are 30 T cell receptor beta chains from a single sample sequenced in a study of cytomegalovirus exposure and HLA in healthy donors. Libraries were prepared by immunoSEQ multiplex PCR; TCRdb keeps only in-frame clonotypes and omits some of them. Of about 150,000 clones detected, just over 85% appear once; the ten largest clones hold 2% to 2.5%. The sequencing sample was made of PBMCs. These receptor sequences come from a human donor in good health.

The chain uses TRBV2 and TRBJ2-5; 8 positions agree with TRBD2. Germline CDR1 is SNHLY and CDR2 is FYNNEI. The CDR3 covers 16 residues. V dropped 7 bases and J dropped 2; count of bases not matched to a gene: 12. This chain's CDR3 is CASKRGQGKTQETQYF. The DNA for the CDR3 is TGTGCCAGCAAGCGGGGGCAGGGGAAGACTCAAGAGACCCAGTACTTC.

V gene TRBV5-4 combines with J gene TRBJ2-1; 11 bases are a match to TRBD1. The V gene end was trimmed by 4 bases and the J gene end by 5 bases; junction bases not matched to a gene: 11. The CDR3 loop spans 17 amino acids. Germline lookup yields CDR1 SGHNT and CDR2 YYREEE (reference sequence). CDR3 in amino acids: CASSPYPRDRGDNEQFF. CDR3 nucleotide sequence: TGTGCCAGCAGCCCGTACCCCCGGGACAGGGGGGACAATGAGCAGTTCTTC.

The chain combines TRBV20-1 with TRBJ1-1; D ambiguous. Germline CDR1 DFQATT, CDR2 SNEGSKA (reference sequence). The CDR3 consists of 10 residues. V was cut by 4 bases and J by 5 bases, with 5 bases left in between. The CDR3 nucleotides are TGCAGTGCTACGGGAACTGAAGCTTTCTTT. This sequence encodes CSATGTEAFF.

The chain's CDR3 is CASSLEGGGTDTQYF. Written as DNA, the CDR3 is TGCGCCAGCAGCTTGGAAGGGGGTGGCACAGATACGCAGTATTTT. The chain couples TRBV5-1 to TRBJ2-3; TRBD1 is a possible D gene (6 bases). V gave up 0 bases and J gave up 1 base, with 9 bases separating them. The CDR3 is 15 amino acids. Germline-derived CDR1 and CDR2 are SGHRS and YFSETQ.

This chain's CDR3 is CAIRLAGSSTDTQYF. DNA of the CDR3: TGTGCCATTAGACTAGCGGGATCTAGCACAGATACGCAGTATTTT. The V call is TRBV10-3, the J call TRBJ2-3, with TRBD2 matching over 11 bases. The J segment lost 0 bases and the V segment lost 9 bases, leaving 5 bases of the junction unmatched. This CDR3 has 15 amino acids. Germline loops: CDR1 ENHRY, CDR2 SYGVKD.

The gene calls are TRBV19 and TRBJ1-5; the D gene is possibly TRBD1 (5 bases). CDR3 length equals 15 residues. Germline values: CDR1 LNHDA, CDR2 SQIVND (reference sequence). Trimming removed 6 bases at V and 6 bases at J, with 18 bases between. The CDR3 nucleotides read TGTGCCAGTAGGGACATCAACGCCCCTAGTCAGCCCCAGCATTTT. As protein: CASRDINAPSQPQHF.

The CDR3 DNA reads as TGTGCCAGCAGACCGACAGGGGGGTACGAGCAGTACTTC. Its protein product is CASRPTGGYEQYF. The chain combines TRBV2 with TRBJ2-7; 9 nucleotides line up with TRBD1. The CDR3 has 13 amino acids. Germline CDR1 is SNHLY and CDR2 is FYNNEI. V shed 6 bases and J 4 bases; nucleotides not matched to a gene: 4.

The chain recombines TRBV6-5 with TRBJ2-7, with D possibly TRBD1 on 6 matching bases. Germline V gene lookup returns CDR1 MNHEY and CDR2 SVGAGI. The germline V and J ends were trimmed by 2 bases and 3 bases, with 17 bases remaining between them. The CDR3 totals 16 residues. The CDR3 DNA reads as TGTGCCAGCAGTTACCGACCTCGAGGGGGTGTCTACGAGCAGTACTTC. Amino acids: CASSYRPRGGVYEQYF.

The chain combines TRBV5-6 with TRBJ2-7, with 7 bases matching TRBD1. V was clipped by 3 bases and J by 2 bases; unmatched bases: 17. This CDR3 spans 18 amino acids. Germline V gives CDR1 SGHDT, CDR2 YYEEEE. Here the CDR3 reads CASSSAHGTVPPTYEQYF. DNA for the CDR3: TGTGCCAGCAGCTCCGCCCACGGGACAGTACCACCCACCTACGAGCAGTACTTC.

V gene TRBV15 combines with J gene TRBJ2-7, with D possibly matching TRBD1 (5 bases). The V gene's germline CDR1 is LNHNV and CDR2 YYDKDF (reference sequence). This CDR3 comprises 14 residues. The ends were cut back, 9 bases at V and 9 bases at J, with 24 bases in the middle. CDR3 residues: CATTDSRQSRGQYF. As DNA, the CDR3 is TGTGCCACTACCGATTCCCGACAGAGTCGTGGGCAGTACTTC.

The chain carries TRBV5-1 and TRBJ2-7; D might be TRBD1 (5 bases). CDR1 and CDR2 (germline): SGHRS, YFSETQ. V dropped 4 bases and J dropped 6 bases, with 23 bases sitting between them. The CDR3 loop spans 16 amino acids. CDR3 amino acids: CASSRLNYQGWSEQYF. The CDR3 coding sequence is TGCGCCAGCAGCCGGTTAAACTATCAGGGTTGGAGCGAGCAGTACTTC.

This clone has just one count. The gene calls are TRBV9 and TRBJ1-2; possibly TRBD1 for D (6 bases). The CDR3 runs 15 residues. V shed 0 bases and J shed 5 bases, with 14 bases lying between them. Germline V gives CDR1 SGDLS, CDR2 YYNGEE. DNA for the CDR3: TGTGCCAGCAGCGTAGCGTCAGGGGATAGTTATGGCTACACCTTC. As protein: CASSVASGDSYGYTF.

This clone was counted a single time. The chain has TRBV5-5 and TRBJ2-7, with TRBD1 matching over 10 bases. The CDR3 spans 15 residues. The V gene's germline CDR1 is SGHKS and CDR2 YYEKEE (reference sequence). The V gene end was trimmed by 4 bases and the J gene end by 3 bases; junction bases not matched to a gene: 7. The CDR3: CASSPRDRGYYEQYF. CDR3 DNA sequence: TGTGCCAGCAGCCCCCGGGACAGGGGATACTACGAGCAGTACTTC. The full variable domain, with the rest looked up from reference TRBV5-5 and TRBJ2-7, is DAGVTQSPTHLIKTRGQQVTLRCSPISGHKSVSWYQQVLGQGPQFIFQYYEKEERGRGNFPDRFSARQFPNYSSELNVNALLLGDSALYLCASSPRDRGYYEQYFGPGTRLTVT.

The chain uses TRBV9 and TRBJ2-3; tentatively, D is TRBD1 (6 bases). Trimming stripped 0 bases from V and 5 bases from J, with 13 bases between. The CDR3 extends over 15 amino acids. Germline CDR1 SGDLS, CDR2 YYNGEE. The CDR3: CASSVVWGRGDTQYF. The CDR3 nucleotides are TGTGCCAGCAGCGTAGTTTGGGGCAGGGGAGATACGCAGTATTTT.

The chain combines TRBV7-2 with TRBJ1-5, with D perhaps TRBD1 (5 bases). V lost 1 base and J 4 bases, leaving 8 bases between the germline ends. Looked up from germline, CDR1 is SGHTA and CDR2 is FQGNSA. The CDR3 is made up of 14 amino acids. CDR3: CASSLGPGNQPQHF. CDR3 coding DNA: TGTGCCAGCAGCTTAGGCCCAGGGAATCAGCCCCAGCATTTT. The whole variable domain, remainder taken from reference TRBV7-2 and TRBJ1-5, is GAGVSQSPSNKVTEKGKDVELRCDPISGHTALYWYRQSLGQGLEFLIYFQGNSAPDKSGLPSDRFSAERTGGSVSTLTIQRTQQEDSAVYLCASSLGPGNQPQHFGDGTRLSIL.

This chain uses TRBV5-1 with TRBJ1-5, with D hard to call. V was clipped by 2 bases and J by 6 bases, with 9 bases between them. The CDR3 is made up of 13 amino acids. Looked up from germline, CDR1 is SGHRS and CDR2 is YFSETQ. Here the CDR3 DNA reads TGCGCCAGCAGCTTCGGGGTTAGTCAGCCCCAGCATTTT. It encodes CASSFGVSQPQHF.

The V call is TRBV6-6, the J call TRBJ1-1; unclear D gene. Germline V gene lookup returns CDR1 MNHNY and CDR2 SVGAGI (reference sequence). Trimming cost V 5 bases and J 2 bases, with 9 bases left between them. The CDR3 has 13 residues. The CDR3 loop reads CASSNSLNTEAFF. In DNA, the CDR3 is TGTGCCAGCAGTAACAGCCTAAACACTGAAGCTTTCTTT.

CDR3 region: CASSQQGANYGYTF. The CDR3 DNA reads TGTGCCAGCAGCCAACAGGGGGCTAACTATGGCTACACCTTC. This chain links TRBV6-1 with TRBJ1-2, with 8 nucleotides matching TRBD1. The CDR3 has 14 residues. Trimming removed 6 bases from V and 0 bases from J; junction bases left unmatched: 3. Germline V gene data show CDR1 as MNHNS and CDR2 as SASEGT.

V usage is TRBV7-3 and J usage is TRBJ1-1; TRBD1 matches at 8 bases. Germline CDR1 SGHTA, CDR2 FQGTGA. J lost 1 base, V lost 5 bases, and 3 bases had no gene match. The CDR3 is 14 residues long. CDR3 amino acids: CASSLGQGNTEAFF. Here the CDR3 DNA reads TGTGCCAGCAGCCTAGGACAGGGGAACACTGAAGCTTTCTTT.

The chain employs TRBV7-2 and TRBJ1-2; D gene ambiguous. This CDR3 region has 11 residues. The germline CDR1 and CDR2 sequences are SGHTA and FQGNSA. Trimming stripped 2 bases from V and 8 bases from J, with 6 bases between. The CDR3 DNA sequence: TGTGCCAGCAGCTTATTAGAGGGCTACACCTTC. It encodes CASSLLEGYTF. Variable domain in full (rest from reference TRBV7-2 and TRBJ1-2): GAGVSQSPSNKVTEKGKDVELRCDPISGHTALYWYRQSLGQGLEFLIYFQGNSAPDKSGLPSDRFSAERTGGSVSTLTIQRTQQEDSAVYLCASSLLEGYTFGSGTRLTVV.

V is TRBV6-5 and J is TRBJ2-3; 9 bases align to TRBD1. V was clipped by 4 bases and J by 2 bases; unmatched bases: 1. Germline values: CDR1 MNHEY, CDR2 SVGAGI. This CDR3 is 14 amino acids long. For the CDR3, the DNA is TGTGCCAGCAGTTGGGACAGGGTCACAGATACGCAGTATTTT. It codes for CASSWDRVTDTQYF.

This chain connects TRBV5-1 to TRBJ2-5; 7 nucleotides match TRBD1. Germline V gene sequence: CDR1 SGHRS, CDR2 YFSETQ. V trimming: 4 bases; J trimming: 3 bases; junction bases outside the gene matches: 3. The CDR3 runs 13 residues. The CDR3 DNA is TGCGCCAGCAGCCCTGGGACAGAAGAGACCCAGTACTTC. Residues: CASSPGTEETQYF. The variable domain in full, completed from reference TRBV5-1 and TRBJ2-5, reads KAGVTQTPRYLIKTRGQQVTLSCSPISGHRSVSWYQQTPGQGLQFLFEYFSETQRNKGNFPGRFSGRQFSNSRSEMNVSTLELGDSALYLCASSPGTEETQYFGPGTRLLVL.

The chain carries TRBV27 and TRBJ1-4; TRBD1 is a possible D gene (6 bases). V shed 5 bases and J shed 5 bases, with 18 bases lying between them. The CDR3 sequence is 16 residues long. Germline V gene lookup returns CDR1 MNHEY and CDR2 SMNVEV (reference sequence). In DNA, the CDR3 is TGTGCCAGCAGTCGGAATCCTCAGGGGATAAATGAAAAACTGTTTTTT. Translated: CASSRNPQGINEKLFF.

This clone was detected only once. The chain links TRBV5-1 to TRBJ2-2; TRBD1 aligns across 7 bases. J lost 2 bases, V lost 3 bases, and 4 bases had no gene match. CDR1 and CDR2 from the germline V gene are SGHRS and YFSETQ. The CDR3 length is 15 residues. CDR3 residues: CASSSGQVNTGELFF. The CDR3 DNA reads TGCGCCAGCAGCTCCGGACAGGTTAACACCGGGGAGCTGTTTTTT.

The V gene is TRBV5-1, the J gene TRBJ2-7, with 7 bases matching TRBD2. The CDR3 contains 15 residues. The V gene's germline CDR1 is SGHRS and CDR2 YFSETQ. After removal of 5 bases from V and 5 bases from J, the junction contained 13 bases not matched to a gene. The CDR3 reads CASSYSSGTQDEQYF. Here the CDR3 DNA reads TGCGCCAGCAGTTATTCAAGCGGGACCCAGGACGAGCAGTACTTC.

The CDR3 protein is CASSYGDRVIQPQHF. CDR3 DNA: TGTGCCAGCAGTTACGGGGACAGAGTTATACAGCCCCAGCATTTT. This chain links TRBV28 with TRBJ1-5; 7 nucleotides agree with TRBD1. The junction had 10 bases not matched to a gene; V was cut back by 4 bases and J by 7 bases. Germline V gene sequence: CDR1 MDHEN, CDR2 SYDVKM. This CDR3 is built from 15 residues.

The chain combines TRBV5-1 with TRBJ2-1, with 9 bases fitting TRBD1. Germline values: CDR1 SGHRS, CDR2 YFSETQ. The V segment lost 3 bases and the J segment 7 bases; nucleotides outside the gene matches: 8. The CDR3 is 15 amino acids. The CDR3, as DNA: TGCGCCAGCAGCTCGATCCGAGGACAGGGGAATGAGCAGTTCTTC. The encoded protein is CASSSIRGQGNEQFF. The whole variable domain, remainder taken from reference TRBV5-1 and TRBJ2-1, is KAGVTQTPRYLIKTRGQQVTLSCSPISGHRSVSWYQQTPGQGLQFLFEYFSETQRNKGNFPGRFSGRQFSNSRSEMNVSTLELGDSALYLCASSSIRGQGNEQFFGPGTRLTVL.

CDR3 sequence (DNA): TGTGCCAGCAGGTTCAGGGGGCACTCCTATGGCTACACCTTC. Protein sequence: CASRFRGHSYGYTF. The chain links TRBV6-5 to TRBJ1-2; 8 bases line up with TRBD1. The CDR3 totals 14 residues. V dropped 6 bases and J dropped 4; count of bases not matched to a gene: 7. Germline assignment: CDR1 MNHEY and CDR2 SVGAGI.

As DNA, the CDR3 is TGTGCCAGCAGCAGAGGACAGGGAGGGTCCTCTGGAAACACCATATATTTT. Protein product: CASSRGQGGSSGNTIYF. The chain joins TRBV5-4 to TRBJ1-3, with TRBD1 matching 8 bases. In germline, CDR1 is SGHNT, CDR2 YYREEE (reference sequence). Germline trimming cut 4 bases from V and 0 bases from J; bases unmatched to any gene: 9. The CDR3 is 17 residues long.

The V gene is TRBV11-2, the J gene TRBJ2-1; D uncertain. Germline CDR1 reads SGHAT; CDR2 reads FQNNGV. CDR3 length: 12 amino acids. Trimming removed 1 base from V and 6 bases from J, with 4 bases in between. In DNA form, the CDR3 reads TGTGCCAGCAGCTTAGTCATCAATGAGCAGTTCTTC. Translating gives CASSLVINEQFF.